This TCR beta chain is from a study of OX40 agonist ivuxolimab in advanced cancers. Study as a whole: A partial response was reached by three patients: one with hepatocellular carcinoma and two with cutaneous melanoma. Whole-study findings and limits: Average numbers of expanded clones were greater in CD8+ T cells than in CD4+. Doses of 0.1 to 3.0 mg/kg were accompanied by clonal expansion of CD4+ and CD8+ blood T cells by week 6.

About this clone: Its antigen is not known.

Sequencing used immunoSEQ multiplex PCR; TCRdb keeps in-frame clones, though not all of them. Of 20,000 to 30,000 clones in the sample, more than 70% are singletons; the top ten hold around 25%. This CDR3 is built from 15 residues. Germline V gives CDR1 MNHNS, CDR2 SASEGT. V shed 2 bases and J 4 bases; nucleotides not matched to a gene: 6. The rearrangement joins TRBV6-1 to TRBJ1-2; 8 nucleotides line up with TRBD1. This specimen was CD4+ or CD8+ T cells sorted from blood, taken in a trial of the OX40 agonist ivuxolimab. This receptor was obtained from an adult with an advanced solid tumor such as melanoma, head and neck, liver or kidney cancer. The DNA for the CDR3 is TGTGCCAGCAGTGAACTTGTGACAGGGGTCTATGGCTACACCTTC. Its translation: CASSELVTGVYGYTF.